The T cell receptor (beta chain) under discussion was sequenced for a study of blood T cell repertoires in COVID-19. Study background: Sites across the United States, Italy and Spain contributed samples from acute and convalescent COVID-19. PBMCs, B-cell-depleted T cells, or T cells provided the cDNA or gDNA that made up the material.

As handled by the study authors: The authors estimated nucleated cell counts from reference gene primer amplification. The data were produced by immunoSEQ multiplex PCR, yet TCRdb's version contains in-frame clones alone and is incomplete. The DNA gave D and trimming, while V, J and clone size come from that table. The sample includes about 250,000 clones, about 83% of them seen just once. Germline CDR1 SGHNT, CDR2 YENEEA. J lost 2 bases, V lost 1 base, and 7 bases had no gene match. This CDR3 spans 18 amino acids. The rearrangement links TRBV11-3 to TRBJ2-3, with 12 bases identical to TRBD2. Sequencing was performed on peripheral blood. This clonotype was obtained from an elderly man with acute or convalescent COVID-19. The CDR3 sequence: CASSLGQLAGGPTDTQYF. The CDR3, as DNA: TGTGCCAGCAGCTTAGGGCAACTAGCGGGAGGCCCCACAGATACGCAGTATTTT.